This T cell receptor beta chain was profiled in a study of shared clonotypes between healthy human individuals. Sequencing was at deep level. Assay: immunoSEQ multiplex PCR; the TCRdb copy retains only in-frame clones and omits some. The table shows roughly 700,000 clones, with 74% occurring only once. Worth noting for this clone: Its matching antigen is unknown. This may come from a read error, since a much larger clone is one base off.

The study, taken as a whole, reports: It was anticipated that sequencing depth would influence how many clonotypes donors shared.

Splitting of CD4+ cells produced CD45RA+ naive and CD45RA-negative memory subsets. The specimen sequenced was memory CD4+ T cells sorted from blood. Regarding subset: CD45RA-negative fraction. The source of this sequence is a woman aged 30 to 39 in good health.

Written as DNA, the CDR3 is TGTGCCAGCAGCTTATGGGGACAGAACACCGGGGAGCTGTTTTTT. Its translation: CASSLWGQNTGELFF. The J gene is TRBJ2-2, the V gene TRBV7-2; a possible D gene is TRBD1 (6 bases). Trimming removed 2 bases from V and 1 base from J, with 8 bases in between. Per germline, CDR1 SGHTA and CDR2 FQGNSA. The CDR3 runs 15 residues.